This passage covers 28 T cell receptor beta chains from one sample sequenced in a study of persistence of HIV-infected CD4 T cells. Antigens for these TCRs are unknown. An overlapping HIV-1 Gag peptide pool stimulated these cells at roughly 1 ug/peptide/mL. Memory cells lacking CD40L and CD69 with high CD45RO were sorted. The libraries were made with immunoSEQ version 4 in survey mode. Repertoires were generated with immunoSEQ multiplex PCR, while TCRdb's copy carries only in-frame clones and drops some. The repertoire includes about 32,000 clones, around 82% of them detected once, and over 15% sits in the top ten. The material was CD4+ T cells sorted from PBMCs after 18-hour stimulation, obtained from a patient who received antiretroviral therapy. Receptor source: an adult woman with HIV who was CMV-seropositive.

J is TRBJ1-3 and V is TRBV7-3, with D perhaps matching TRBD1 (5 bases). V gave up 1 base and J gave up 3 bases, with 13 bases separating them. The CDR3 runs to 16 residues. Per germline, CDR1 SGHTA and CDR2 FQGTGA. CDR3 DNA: TGTGCCAGCAGCTTAAGTGCCCAGGGTCTTGGAAACACCATATATTTT. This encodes CASSLSAQGLGNTIYF.

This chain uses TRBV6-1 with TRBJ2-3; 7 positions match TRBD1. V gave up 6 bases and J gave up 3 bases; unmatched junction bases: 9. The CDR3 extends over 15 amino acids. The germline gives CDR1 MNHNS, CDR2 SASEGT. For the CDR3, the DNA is TGTGCCAGCAGCTACCAGGGACAGATTACAGATACGCAGTATTTT. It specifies CASSYQGQITDTQYF.

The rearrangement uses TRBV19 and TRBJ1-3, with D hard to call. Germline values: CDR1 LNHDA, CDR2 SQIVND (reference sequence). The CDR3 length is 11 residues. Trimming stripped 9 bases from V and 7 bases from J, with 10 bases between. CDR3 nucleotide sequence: TGTGCCAGCAGTCGACGGAACACCATATATTTT. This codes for CASSRRNTIYF.

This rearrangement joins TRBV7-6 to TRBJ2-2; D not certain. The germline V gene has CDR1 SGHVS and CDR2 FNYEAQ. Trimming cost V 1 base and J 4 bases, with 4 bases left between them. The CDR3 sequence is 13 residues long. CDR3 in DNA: TGTGCCAGCAGCTTAGACCCCACCGGGGAGCTGTTTTTT. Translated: CASSLDPTGELFF.

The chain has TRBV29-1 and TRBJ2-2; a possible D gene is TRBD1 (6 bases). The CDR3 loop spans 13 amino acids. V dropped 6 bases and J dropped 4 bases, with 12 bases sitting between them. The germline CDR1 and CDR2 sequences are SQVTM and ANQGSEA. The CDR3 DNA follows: TGCAGCGTGGACAGAACTCGCACCGGGGAGCTGTTTTTT. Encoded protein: CSVDRTRTGELFF.

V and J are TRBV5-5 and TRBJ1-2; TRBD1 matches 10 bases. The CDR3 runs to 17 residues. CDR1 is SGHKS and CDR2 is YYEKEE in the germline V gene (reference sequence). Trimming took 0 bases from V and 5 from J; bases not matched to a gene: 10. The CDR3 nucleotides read TGTGCCAGCAGCTTGGCCGGGCGGGACAGGGGTCTTTATGGCTACACCTTC. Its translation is CASSLAGRDRGLYGYTF.

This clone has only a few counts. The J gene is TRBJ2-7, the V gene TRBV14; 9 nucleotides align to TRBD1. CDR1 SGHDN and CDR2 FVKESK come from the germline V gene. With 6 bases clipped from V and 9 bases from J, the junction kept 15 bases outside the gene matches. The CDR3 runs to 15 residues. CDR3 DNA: TGTGCCAGCAGACAACCGGGACAGGGTACTATGGTGCAGTACTTC. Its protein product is CASRQPGQGTMVQYF.

The CDR3 bases are TGCGCCAGCAGAGCTAGCGGGGCCTCCACAGATACGCAGTATTTT. This translates into CASRASGASTDTQYF. V is TRBV10-1 and J is TRBJ2-3, with 9 bases that match TRBD2. V trimming: 6 bases; J trimming: 2 bases; junction bases outside the gene matches: 6. Germline V gene lookup returns CDR1 WNHNN and CDR2 SYGVQD (reference sequence). The CDR3 has 15 residues.

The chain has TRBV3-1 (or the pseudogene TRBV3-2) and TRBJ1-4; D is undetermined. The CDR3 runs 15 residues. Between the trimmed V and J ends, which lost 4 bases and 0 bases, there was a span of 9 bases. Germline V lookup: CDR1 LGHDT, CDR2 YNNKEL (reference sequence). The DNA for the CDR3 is TGTGCCAGCAGCCTACGGACTTCAACTAATGAAAAACTGTTTTTT. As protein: CASSLRTSTNEKLFF.

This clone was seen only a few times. Written as DNA, the CDR3 is TGTGCCAGCAGCAAAGAGTGGGGCGGTTTGAACACTGAAGCTTTCTTT. Protein sequence: CASSKEWGGLNTEAFF. The chain carries TRBV21-1 and TRBJ1-1; the table assigns TRBD1, which was not confirmed against the DNA. TRBV21-1 constitutes a pseudogene. This CDR3 is 16 amino acids long.

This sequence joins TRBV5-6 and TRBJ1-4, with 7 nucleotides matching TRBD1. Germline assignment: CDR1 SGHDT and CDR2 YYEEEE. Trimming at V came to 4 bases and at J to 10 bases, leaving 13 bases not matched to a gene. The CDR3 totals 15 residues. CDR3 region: CASSEETGYLGKLFF. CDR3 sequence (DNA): TGTGCCAGCAGCGAAGAGACAGGGTATCTCGGAAAACTGTTTTTT.

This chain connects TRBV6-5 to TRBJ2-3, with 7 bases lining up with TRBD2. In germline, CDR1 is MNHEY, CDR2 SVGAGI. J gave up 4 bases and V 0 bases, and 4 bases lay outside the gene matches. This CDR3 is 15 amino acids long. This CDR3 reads CASSYSRERADTQYF. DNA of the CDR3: TGTGCCAGCAGTTACTCGCGGGAGAGGGCAGATACGCAGTATTTT.

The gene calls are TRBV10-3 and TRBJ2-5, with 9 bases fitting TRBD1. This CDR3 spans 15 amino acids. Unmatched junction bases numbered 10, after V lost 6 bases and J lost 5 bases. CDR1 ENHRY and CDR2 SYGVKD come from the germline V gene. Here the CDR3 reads CAIRGGQGTFETQYF. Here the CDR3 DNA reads TGTGCCATCAGGGGAGGACAGGGGACTTTCGAGACCCAGTACTTC.

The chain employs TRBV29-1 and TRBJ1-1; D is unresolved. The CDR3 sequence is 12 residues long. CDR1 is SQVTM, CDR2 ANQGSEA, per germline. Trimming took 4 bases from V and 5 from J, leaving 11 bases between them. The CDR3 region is CSVVKSGTEAFF. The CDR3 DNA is TGCAGCGTTGTTAAAAGTGGGACTGAAGCTTTCTTT.

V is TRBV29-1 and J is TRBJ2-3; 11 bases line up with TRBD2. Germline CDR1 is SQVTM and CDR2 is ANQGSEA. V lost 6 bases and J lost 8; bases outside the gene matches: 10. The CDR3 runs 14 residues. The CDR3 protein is CSVSLAGGTGTQYF. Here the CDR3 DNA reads TGCAGCGTCTCCCTAGCGGGGGGAACGGGTACGCAGTATTTT.

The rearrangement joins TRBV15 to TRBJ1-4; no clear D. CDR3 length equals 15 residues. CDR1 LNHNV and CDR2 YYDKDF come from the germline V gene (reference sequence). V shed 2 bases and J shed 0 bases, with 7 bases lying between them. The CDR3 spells CATSRSGTTNEKLFF. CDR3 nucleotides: TGTGCCACCAGCAGAAGCGGGACAACTAATGAAAAACTGTTTTTT.

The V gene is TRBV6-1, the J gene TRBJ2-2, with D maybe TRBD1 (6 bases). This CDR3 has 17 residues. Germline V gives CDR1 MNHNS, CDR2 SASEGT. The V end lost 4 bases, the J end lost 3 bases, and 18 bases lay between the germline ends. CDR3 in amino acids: CASSVREKAGDTGELFF. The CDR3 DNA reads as TGTGCCAGCAGTGTCAGGGAGAAGGCAGGGGACACCGGGGAGCTGTTTTTT.

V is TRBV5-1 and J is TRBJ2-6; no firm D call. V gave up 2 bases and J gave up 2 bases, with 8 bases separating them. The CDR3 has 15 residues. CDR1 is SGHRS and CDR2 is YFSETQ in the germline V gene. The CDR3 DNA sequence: TGCGCCAGCAGCTTTCGTGGGGCTGGGGCCAACGTCCTGACTTTC. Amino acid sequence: CASSFRGAGANVLTF.

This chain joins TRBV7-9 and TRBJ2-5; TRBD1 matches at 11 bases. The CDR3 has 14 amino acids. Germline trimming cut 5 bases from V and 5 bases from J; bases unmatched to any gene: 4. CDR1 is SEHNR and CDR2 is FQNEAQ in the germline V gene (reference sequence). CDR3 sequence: CASSGQGARETQYF. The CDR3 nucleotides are TGTGCCAGCAGCGGACAGGGGGCTAGGGAGACCCAGTACTTC.

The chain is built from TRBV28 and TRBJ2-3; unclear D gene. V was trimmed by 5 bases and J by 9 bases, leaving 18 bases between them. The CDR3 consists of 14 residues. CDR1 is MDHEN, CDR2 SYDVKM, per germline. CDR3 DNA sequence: TGTGCCAGCAGTGGTCCTTTGGCAGTAGGCACGCAGTATTTT. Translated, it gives CASSGPLAVGTQYF.

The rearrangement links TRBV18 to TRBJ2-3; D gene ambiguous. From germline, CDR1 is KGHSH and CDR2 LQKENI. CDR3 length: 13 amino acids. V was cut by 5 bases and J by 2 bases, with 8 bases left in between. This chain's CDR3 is CASSTQVTDTQYF. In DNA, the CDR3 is TGTGCCAGCTCAACGCAAGTCACAGATACGCAGTATTTT.

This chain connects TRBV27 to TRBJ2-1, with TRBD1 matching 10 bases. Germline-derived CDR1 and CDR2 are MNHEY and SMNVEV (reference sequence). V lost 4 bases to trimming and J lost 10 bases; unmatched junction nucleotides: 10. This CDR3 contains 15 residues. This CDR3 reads CASSSPGQGPSEQFF. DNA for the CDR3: TGTGCCAGCAGTTCGCCGGGACAGGGGCCCTCGGAGCAGTTCTTC.

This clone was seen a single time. The CDR3 loop is CASSPATNEKLFF. DNA for the CDR3: TGTGCCAGCAGCCCGGCAACTAATGAAAAACTGTTTTTT. The chain employs TRBV7-8 and TRBJ1-4; D not resolved. Germline loops: CDR1 SGHVS, CDR2 FQNEAQ. There are 13 residues in the CDR3. With 5 bases removed from V and 0 bases from J, the gap between germline ends came to 4 bases.

This chain's CDR3 is CASSLQGGVNEQFF. The CDR3 DNA reads TGCGCCAGCAGCTTACAGGGGGGAGTCAATGAGCAGTTCTTC. This chain uses TRBV5-1 with TRBJ2-1; 8 bases align to TRBD1. V lost 2 bases, J lost 6 bases, and 4 bases stayed unmatched. Germline CDR1 reads SGHRS; CDR2 reads YFSETQ. This CDR3 region has 14 residues.

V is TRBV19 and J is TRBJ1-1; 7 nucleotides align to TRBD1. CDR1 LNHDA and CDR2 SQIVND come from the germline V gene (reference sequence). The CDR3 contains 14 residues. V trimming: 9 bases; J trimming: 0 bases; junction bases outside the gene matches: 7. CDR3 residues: CASAWGQMNTEAFF. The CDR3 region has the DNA TGTGCCAGCGCTTGGGGACAGATGAACACTGAAGCTTTCTTT.

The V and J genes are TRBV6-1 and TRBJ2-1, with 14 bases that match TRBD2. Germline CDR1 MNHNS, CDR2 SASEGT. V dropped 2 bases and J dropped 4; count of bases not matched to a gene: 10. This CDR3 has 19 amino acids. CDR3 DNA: TGTGCCAGCAGTGAATTGATGGGGACTAGCGGGGGAGGTTACAATGAGCAGTTCTTC. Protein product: CASSELMGTSGGGYNEQFF.

The CDR3: CASSLFYNEQFF. As DNA, the CDR3 is TGTGCCAGCAGCTTGTTTTACAATGAGCAGTTCTTC. This chain joins TRBV5-6 and TRBJ2-1, with unresolved D. CDR1 and CDR2 (germline): SGHDT, YYEEEE. This CDR3 spans 12 amino acids. V shed 1 base and J shed 4 bases, with 3 bases lying between them.

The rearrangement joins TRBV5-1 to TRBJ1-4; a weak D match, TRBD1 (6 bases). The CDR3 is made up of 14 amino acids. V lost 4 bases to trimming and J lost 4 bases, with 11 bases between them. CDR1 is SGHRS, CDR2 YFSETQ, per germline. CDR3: CASSSDRFNEKLFF. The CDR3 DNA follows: TGCGCCAGCAGCAGTGACAGGTTTAATGAAAAACTGTTTTTT.